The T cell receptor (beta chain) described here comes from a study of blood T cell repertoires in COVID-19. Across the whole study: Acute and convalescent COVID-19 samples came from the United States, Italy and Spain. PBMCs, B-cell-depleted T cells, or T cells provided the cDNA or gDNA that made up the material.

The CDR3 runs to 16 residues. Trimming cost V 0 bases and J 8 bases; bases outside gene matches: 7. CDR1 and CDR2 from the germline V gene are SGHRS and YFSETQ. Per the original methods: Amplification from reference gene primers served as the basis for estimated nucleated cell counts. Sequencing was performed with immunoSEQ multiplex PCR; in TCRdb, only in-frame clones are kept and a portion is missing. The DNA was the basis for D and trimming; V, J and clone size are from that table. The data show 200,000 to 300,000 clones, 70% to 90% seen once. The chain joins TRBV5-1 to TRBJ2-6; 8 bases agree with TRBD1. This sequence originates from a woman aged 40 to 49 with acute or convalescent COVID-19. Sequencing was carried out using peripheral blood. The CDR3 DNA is TGCGCCAGCAGCTTGGTGGGACAGGCTGCGCCCAACGTCCTGACTTTC. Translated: CASSLVGQAAPNVLTF.